This passage covers 11 T cell receptor beta chains from one sample sequenced in a study of blood T cells in healthy people across ages. A sample-barcoded 5' primer and a J-beta primer mix were used in a second PCR of roughly 6 to 11 cycles. In TCRdb, the 5' RACE reads were re-called with MiXCR into one record per CDR3 protein. The table lists around 940,000 distinct CDR3 sequences, about 51% of them singletons, with 20% to 25% in the top ten. Sequenced material: blood. The receptors derive from a woman in her fifties or sixties in good health.

The chain has TRBV7-8 and TRBJ2-5, with D possibly TRBD1 on 5 matching bases. The DNA end is a closer match to TRBJ2-7, so the J assignment may be wrong. Germline V gene sequence: CDR1 SGHVS, CDR2 FQNEAQ. The CDR3 is 13 amino acids. The CDR3 DNA sequence: TGTGCCAGCAGCTTACAGGACAACTACGAGCAGTACTTC. Its protein is CASSLQDNYEQYF.

This rearrangement joins TRBV7-8 to TRBJ2-1; D assignment may be TRBD1 or TRBD2 (5 bases each). The germline CDR1 and CDR2 sequences are SGHVS and FQNEAQ. V was shortened by 5 bases and J by 14 bases, with 13 bases between the two germline ends. The CDR3 loop spans 11 amino acids. The CDR3 DNA follows: TGTGCCAGCAGCCACGGGGCCAGGGAGTTCTTC. Its translation: CASSHGAREFF.

The chain couples TRBV20-1 to TRBJ1-6; D not certain. CDR3 length: 15 residues. V was pared by 3 bases and J by 2 bases, with 11 bases between. Germline-derived CDR1 and CDR2 are DFQATT and SNEGSKA (reference sequence). CDR3 amino acids: CSARGRATYNSPLHF. In DNA, the CDR3 is TGCAGTGCTAGGGGTAGGGCGACCTATAATTCACCCCTCCACTTT.

This clonotype has just a few counts. The chain links TRBV28 to TRBJ2-3; D not resolved. Germline CDR1 reads MDHEN; CDR2 reads SYDVKM. CDR3 length: 16 residues. Trimming took 4 bases from V and 1 from J, leaving 15 bases between them. DNA of the CDR3: TGTGCCAGCAGTTCTAGGTGGACCACAGGCACAGATACGCAGTATTTT. Translation gives CASSSRWTTGTDTQYF.

The chain carries TRBV11-2 and TRBJ2-7, with D perhaps TRBD2 (5 bases). The CDR3 sequence is 14 residues long. V lost 3 bases and J 7 bases, leaving 16 bases between the germline ends. Germline V gene data show CDR1 as SGHAT and CDR2 as FQNNGV. The CDR3 nucleotides are TGTGCCAGCAGCTTCCTGACGGAGGCTCGTGAGCAGTACTTC. Protein sequence: CASSFLTEAREQYF.

J is TRBJ2-5 and V is TRBV5-1, with 7 bases aligning to TRBD1. V trimming: 2 bases; J trimming: 3 bases; junction bases outside the gene matches: 7. Germline-derived CDR1 and CDR2 are SGHRS and YFSETQ. The length of the CDR3 is 15 residues. CDR3 in amino acids: CASSFHGQAEETQYF. The DNA of the CDR3 is TGCGCCAGCAGCTTCCACGGACAGGCTGAAGAGACCCAGTACTTC.

The V gene is TRBV18, the J gene TRBJ1-1, with unresolved D. The germline CDR1 and CDR2 sequences are KGHSH and LQKENI. CDR3 size: 18 residues. V lost 3 bases to trimming and J lost 4 bases, with 24 bases between them. CDR3 amino acids: CASSPALVAAMGSTEAFF. The CDR3 coding sequence is TGTGCCAGCTCACCCGCGTTAGTAGCTGCAATGGGAAGCACTGAAGCTTTCTTT.

The rearrangement joins TRBV6-2 or TRBV6-3 to TRBJ2-5; no clear D gene. The J call may not be correct, given that the DNA end is closer to TRBJ2-7. Germline V gene lookup returns CDR1 MNHEY and CDR2 SVGEGT. This CDR3 has 14 residues. CDR3 amino acids: CASSYSRGWSEQYF. The CDR3 bases are TGTGCCAGCAGTTACTCCCGAGGATGGAGCGAGCAGTACTTC.

The rearrangement joins TRBV12-3 or TRBV12-4 to TRBJ1-2; D might be TRBD1 (6 bases). This CDR3 has 15 amino acids. V was trimmed by 2 bases and J by 4 bases, leaving 14 bases between them. The DNA for the CDR3 is TGTGCCAGCAGTTTAAGTTGGGGGCGCAGCTATGGCTACACCTTC. Translation: CASSLSWGRSYGYTF.

A word on this clonotype: Relative to the germline gene, one junction end is altered; a read error may explain this. The J gene is TRBJ2-4, the V gene TRBV5-5, with D unresolved. The CDR3 runs to 14 residues. Germline V gene sequence: CDR1 SGHKS, CDR2 YYEKEE (reference sequence). CDR3 region: CASSLYPSKNIRYF. The CDR3 nucleotides are TGTGCCAGCAGCTTGTACCCGTCCAAAAACATTCGGTACTTC.

This clonotype was observed a handful of times. J is TRBJ1-2 and V is TRBV29-1; 8 positions agree with TRBD1. With 7 bases clipped from V and 5 bases from J, the junction kept 9 bases outside the gene matches. This CDR3 contains 13 residues. In germline, CDR1 is SQVTM, CDR2 ANQGSEA. The CDR3 sequence is CSARTGIEYGYTF. CDR3 DNA: TGCAGCGCTAGGACAGGGATCGAATATGGCTACACCTTC.